This T cell receptor (beta chain) was sequenced during a study of cytomegalovirus exposure and HLA in healthy donors. Study at large: A later analysis reported the 130 or so validation repertoires used the same platform as the roughly 700 first-cohort repertoires.

The CDR3 has 14 amino acids. V was trimmed by 5 bases and J by 3 bases, leaving 14 bases between them. The germline CDR1 and CDR2 sequences are MNHNS and SASEGT. TCRdb's copy holds only in-frame clones and misses some; the assay was immunoSEQ multiplex PCR. The sample yields some 120,000 clones, 80% to 90% seen once. From the 120-subject validation cohort, which was separate from the roughly 670-subject first cohort, the donors were drawn. Regarding this clone: Its antigen is undetermined. Other DNA variants within this sample encode the same CDR3.

Study-wide results and caveats: Overall, roughly 170 TCR beta chains were annotated as cytomegalovirus-associated.

V gene TRBV6-1 combines with J gene TRBJ2-7; D remains unclear. This TCR came from a woman in her late teens or twenties in good health and CMV-seronegative. Sequencing was done on a sample of PBMCs. DNA for the CDR3: TGTGCCAGCAGTCCCCGAGGCACTGACTACGAGCAGTACGTC. It encodes CASSPRGTDYEQYV.